The next 8 T cell receptor beta chains were all read from a single sample in a study of read filtering for tumor transcriptome and immune sequencing. From about 400 ng of RNA, a library with molecular barcoded alpha/delta and beta/gamma adaptors was made. A single record per CDR3 protein comes from TCRdb applying MiXCR to the reads. The sample holds 35,000 to 40,000 distinct CDR3 sequences, roughly an eighth seen once. The material sequenced was a population of CD138-negative cells sorted from bone marrow. The receptors were gathered from a donor over 35 with multiple myeloma.

In regard to this clonotype: Lacking the conserved final phenylalanine or tryptophan, this CDR3 likely reflects a read error. The chain couples TRBV7-9 to TRBJ2-1; 9 nucleotides line up with TRBD2. The V and J ends lost 5 bases and 0 bases, in that order; junction bases with no gene match: 5. The CDR3 consists of 16 residues. Germline V CDR1 and CDR2: SEHNR, FQNEAQ (reference sequence). CDR3 sequence: CASSLPSGISYNEQFS. DNA for the CDR3: TGTGCCAGCAGCCTCCCTAGCGGGATCTCCTACAATGAGCAGTTCTCC.

The table lists this clonotype with many counts. This chain connects TRBV19 to TRBJ1-5, with D maybe TRBD1 (6 bases). The ends were cut back, 6 bases at V and 0 bases at J, with 15 bases in the middle. The germline V gene has CDR1 LNHDA and CDR2 SQIVND (reference sequence). This CDR3 spans 16 amino acids. Here the CDR3 DNA reads TGTGCCAGTAGAGACGGGACACGCTATAGCAATCAGCCCCAGCATTTT. Its protein is CASRDGTRYSNQPQHF.

The V and J genes are TRBV7-2 and TRBJ1-2; D unresolved. The CDR3 loop spans 15 amino acids. Germline CDR1 SGHTA, CDR2 FQGNSA. With 3 bases removed from V and 4 bases from J, the gap between germline ends came to 15 bases. DNA of the CDR3: TGTGCCAGCAGCTTCGGTGGAGACCGGGGCTATGGCTACACCTTC. Translating it yields CASSFGGDRGYGYTF.

This clonotype was seen many times. The chain is built from TRBV6-2 or TRBV6-3 and TRBJ2-7; possibly TRBD1 for D (6 bases). V shed 6 bases and J shed 0 bases, with 9 bases lying between them. The CDR3 has 13 residues. CDR1 MNHEY and CDR2 SVGEGT come from the germline V gene. CDR3 DNA: TGTGCCAGCAGAACAGGGCCCTCCTACGAGCAGTACTTC. Translation gives CASRTGPSYEQYF.

This clonotype showed up many times. The chain employs TRBV20-1 and TRBJ2-1; possibly TRBD2 for D (5 bases). Germline CDR1 reads DFQATT; CDR2 reads SNEGSKA (reference sequence). The ends were cut back, 6 bases at V and 4 bases at J, with 13 bases in the middle. The CDR3 has 13 residues. The CDR3 coding sequence is TGCAGTGCCCACGGGGAGCGGTACAATGAGCAGTTCTTC. This gives the protein CSAHGERYNEQFF.

About this clonotype itself: One end of the junction does not line up with germline, which may come from a read error. The rearrangement links TRBV6-5 to TRBJ2-1; 8 bases align to TRBD1. Germline-derived CDR1 and CDR2 are MNHEY and SVGAGI. This CDR3 is 16 amino acids long. This chain's CDR3 is CASRRRLTGGRNGQFF. The CDR3 DNA is TGTGCCAGCAGGAGGAGACTTACAGGGGGGCGAAATGGGCAGTTCTTC.

This clonotype was observed many times. This rearrangement joins TRBV12-3 or TRBV12-4 to TRBJ1-5; D remains ambiguous. CDR3 size: 15 residues. Trimming cost V 3 bases and J 10 bases, with 19 bases left between them. CDR3 protein: CASSLGLPRSGPQHF. CDR3 bases: TGTGCCAGCAGTTTGGGTTTACCGAGAAGCGGCCCCCAGCATTTT.

This clonotype has ten or more counts. The gene calls are TRBV4-1 and TRBJ2-7; TRBD1 agrees at 11 bases. Looked up from germline, CDR1 is MGHRA and CDR2 is YSYEKL. V was clipped by 4 bases and J by 2 bases; unmatched bases: 16. This CDR3 comprises 19 residues. The CDR3 loop is CASSRPGTGGSGRTYEQYF. The CDR3 nucleotides are TGCGCCAGCAGCCGCCCCGGGACAGGGGGGAGCGGGAGGACCTACGAGCAGTACTTC.